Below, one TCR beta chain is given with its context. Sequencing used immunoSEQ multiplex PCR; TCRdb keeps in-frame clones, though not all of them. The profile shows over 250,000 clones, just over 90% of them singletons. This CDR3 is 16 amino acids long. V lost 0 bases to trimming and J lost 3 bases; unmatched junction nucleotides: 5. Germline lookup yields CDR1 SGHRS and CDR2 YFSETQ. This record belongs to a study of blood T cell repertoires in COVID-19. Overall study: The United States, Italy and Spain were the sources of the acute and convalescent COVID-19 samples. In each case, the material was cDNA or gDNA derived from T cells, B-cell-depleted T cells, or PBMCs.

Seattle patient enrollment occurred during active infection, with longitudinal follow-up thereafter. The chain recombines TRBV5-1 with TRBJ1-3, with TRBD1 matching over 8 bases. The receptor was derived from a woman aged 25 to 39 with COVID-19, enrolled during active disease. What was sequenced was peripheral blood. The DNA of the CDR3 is TGCGCCAGCAGCTTGGCCATTACAGGGGGTGGAAACACCATATATTTT. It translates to CASSLAITGGGNTIYF. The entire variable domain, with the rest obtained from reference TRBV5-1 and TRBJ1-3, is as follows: KAGVTQTPRYLIKTRGQQVTLSCSPISGHRSVSWYQQTPGQGLQFLFEYFSETQRNKGNFPGRFSGRQFSNSRSEMNVSTLELGDSALYLCASSLAITGGGNTIYFGEGSWLTVV.